This T cell receptor beta chain was recovered during a study of control samples from healthy donors and cancer patients. The CDR3 runs 14 residues. Germline CDR1 reads SGHRS; CDR2 reads YFSETQ. V lost 0 bases and J lost 6, with 9 bases in between. The data were produced by immunoSEQ multiplex PCR, yet TCRdb's version contains in-frame clones alone and is incomplete. The data show around 150,000 clones, roughly 89% seen once. The TCR comes from a man in his thirties or forties in good health. This sequence joins TRBV5-1 and TRBJ2-2; D is unresolved. The sequenced sample was blood. The DNA of the CDR3 is TGCGCCAGCAGCTTGGACACGGACCCCGGGGAGCTGTTTTTT. Its protein product is CASSLDTDPGELFF.